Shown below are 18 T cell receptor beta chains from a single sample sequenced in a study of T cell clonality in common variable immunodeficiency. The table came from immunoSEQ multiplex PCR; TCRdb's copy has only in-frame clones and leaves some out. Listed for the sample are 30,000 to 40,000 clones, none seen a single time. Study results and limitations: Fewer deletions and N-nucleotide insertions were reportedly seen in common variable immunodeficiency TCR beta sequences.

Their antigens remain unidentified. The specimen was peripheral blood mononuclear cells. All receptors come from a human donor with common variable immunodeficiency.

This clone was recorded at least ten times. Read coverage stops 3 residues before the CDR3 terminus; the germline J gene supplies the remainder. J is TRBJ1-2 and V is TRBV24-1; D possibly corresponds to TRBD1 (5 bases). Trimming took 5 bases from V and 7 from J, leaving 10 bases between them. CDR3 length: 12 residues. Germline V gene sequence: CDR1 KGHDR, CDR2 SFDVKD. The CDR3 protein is CATSGHGGGYTF. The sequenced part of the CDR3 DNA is TGTGCCACCAGTGGCCACGGGGGTGGC.

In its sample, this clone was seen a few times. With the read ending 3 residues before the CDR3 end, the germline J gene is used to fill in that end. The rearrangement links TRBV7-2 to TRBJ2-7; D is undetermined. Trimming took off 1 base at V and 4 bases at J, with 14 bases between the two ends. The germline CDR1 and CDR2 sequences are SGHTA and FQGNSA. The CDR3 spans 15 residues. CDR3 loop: CASSLGSFATYEQYF. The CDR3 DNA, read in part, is TGTGCCAGCAGCTTAGGTAGTTTCGCCACTTACGAG. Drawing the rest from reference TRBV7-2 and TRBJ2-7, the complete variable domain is GAGVSQSPSNKVTEKGKDVELRCDPISGHTALYWYRQSLGQGLEFLIYFQGNSAPDKSGLPSDRFSAERTGGSVSTLTIQRTQQEDSAVYLCASSLGSFATYEQYFGPGTRLTVT.

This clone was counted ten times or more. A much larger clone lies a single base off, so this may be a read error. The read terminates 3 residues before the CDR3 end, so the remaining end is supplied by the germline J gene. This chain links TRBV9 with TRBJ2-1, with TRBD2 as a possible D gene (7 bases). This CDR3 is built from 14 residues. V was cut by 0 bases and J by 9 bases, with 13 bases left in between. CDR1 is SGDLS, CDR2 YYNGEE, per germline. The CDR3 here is CASSVGGGGGEQFF. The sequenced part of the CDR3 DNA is TGTGCCAGCAGCGTAGGAGGGGGAGGGGGTGAG. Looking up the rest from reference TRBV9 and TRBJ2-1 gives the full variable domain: DSGVTQTPKHLITATGQRVTLRCSPRSGDLSVYWYQQSLDQGLQFLIQYYNGEERAKGNILERFSAQQFPDLHSELNLSSLELGDSALYFCASSVGGGGGEQFFGPGTRLTVL.

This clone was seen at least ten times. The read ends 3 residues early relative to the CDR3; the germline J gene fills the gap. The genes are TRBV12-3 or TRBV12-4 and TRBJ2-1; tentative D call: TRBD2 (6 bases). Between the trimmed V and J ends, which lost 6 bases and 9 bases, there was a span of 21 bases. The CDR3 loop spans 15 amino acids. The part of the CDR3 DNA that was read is TGTGCCAGCAGCAGCAGAGGAGGGCTAATGAGTGAG. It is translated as CASSSRGGLMSE. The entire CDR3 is CASSSRGGLMSEQFF.

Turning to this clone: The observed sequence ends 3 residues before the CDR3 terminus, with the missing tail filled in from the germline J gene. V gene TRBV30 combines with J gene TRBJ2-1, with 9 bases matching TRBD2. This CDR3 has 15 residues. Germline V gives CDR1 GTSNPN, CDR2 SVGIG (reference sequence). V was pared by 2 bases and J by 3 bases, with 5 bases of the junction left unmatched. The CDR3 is CAWSPLSGSYNEQFF. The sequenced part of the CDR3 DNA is TGTGCCTGGAGTCCACTTAGCGGGAGCTACAATGAG.

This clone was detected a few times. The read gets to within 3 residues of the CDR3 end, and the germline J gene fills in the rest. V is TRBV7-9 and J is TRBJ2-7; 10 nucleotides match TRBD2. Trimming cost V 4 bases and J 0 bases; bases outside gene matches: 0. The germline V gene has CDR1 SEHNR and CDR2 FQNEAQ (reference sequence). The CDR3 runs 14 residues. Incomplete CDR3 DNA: TGTGCCAGCAGCTCTAGCGGGAGCTCCTACGAG. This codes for CASSSSGSSYE. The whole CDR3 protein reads CASSSSGSSYEQYF.

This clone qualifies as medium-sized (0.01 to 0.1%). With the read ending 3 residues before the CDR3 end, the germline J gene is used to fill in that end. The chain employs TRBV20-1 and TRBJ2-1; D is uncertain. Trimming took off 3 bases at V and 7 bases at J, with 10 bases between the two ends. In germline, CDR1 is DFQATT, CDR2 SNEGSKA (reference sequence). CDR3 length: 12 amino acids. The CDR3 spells CSASGLRNEQFF. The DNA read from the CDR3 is TGCAGTGCTAGCGGGTTAAGAAATGAG.

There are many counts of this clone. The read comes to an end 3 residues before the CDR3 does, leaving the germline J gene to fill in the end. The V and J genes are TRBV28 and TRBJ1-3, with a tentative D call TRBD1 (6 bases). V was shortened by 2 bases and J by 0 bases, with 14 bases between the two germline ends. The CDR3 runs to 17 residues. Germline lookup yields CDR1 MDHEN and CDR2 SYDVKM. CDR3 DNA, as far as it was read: TGTGCCAGCAGTTTAGTTGCTGGGGGACACTCTGGAAACACC. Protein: CASSLVAGGHSGNT. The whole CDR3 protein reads CASSLVAGGHSGNTIYF.

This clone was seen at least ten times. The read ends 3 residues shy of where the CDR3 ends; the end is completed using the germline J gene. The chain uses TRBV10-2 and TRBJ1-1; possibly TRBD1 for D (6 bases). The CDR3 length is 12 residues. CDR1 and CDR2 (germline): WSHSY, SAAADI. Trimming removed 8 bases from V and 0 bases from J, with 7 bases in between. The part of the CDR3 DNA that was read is TGCGCCAGCGGACAGATGAACACTGAA. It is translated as CASGQMNTE. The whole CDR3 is CASGQMNTEAFF.

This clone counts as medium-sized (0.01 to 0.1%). The CDR3 bases that were read are TGTGCCAGCAGTTGGACAGGGAACGGC. Translating it yields CASSWTGNG. The CDR3 in its entirety is CASSWTGNGYTF. V gene TRBV6-2 or TRBV6-3 combines with J gene TRBJ1-2, with 8 bases fitting TRBD1. The CDR3 extends 3 residues past the end of the read, so its final part is completed from the germline J gene. CDR1 is MNHEY and CDR2 is SVGEGT in the germline V gene. CDR3 length: 12 residues.

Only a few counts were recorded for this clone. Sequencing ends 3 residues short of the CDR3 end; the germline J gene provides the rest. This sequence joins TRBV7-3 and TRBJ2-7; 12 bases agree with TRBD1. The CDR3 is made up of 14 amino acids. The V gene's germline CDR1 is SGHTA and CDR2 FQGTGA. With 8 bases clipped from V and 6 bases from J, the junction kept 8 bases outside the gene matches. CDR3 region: CASAERDRGREQYF. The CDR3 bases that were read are TGTGCCAGCGCTGAGAGGGACAGGGGGCGCGAG.

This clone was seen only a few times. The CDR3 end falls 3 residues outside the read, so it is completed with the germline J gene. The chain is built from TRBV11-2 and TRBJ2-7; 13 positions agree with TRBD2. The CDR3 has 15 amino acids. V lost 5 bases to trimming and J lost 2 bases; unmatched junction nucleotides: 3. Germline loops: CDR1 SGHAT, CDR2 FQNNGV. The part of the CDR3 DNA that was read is TGTGCCAGCAGCGGGGGACTAGCGGGGACCTACGAG. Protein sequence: CASSGGLAGTYE. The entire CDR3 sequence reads CASSGGLAGTYEQYF.

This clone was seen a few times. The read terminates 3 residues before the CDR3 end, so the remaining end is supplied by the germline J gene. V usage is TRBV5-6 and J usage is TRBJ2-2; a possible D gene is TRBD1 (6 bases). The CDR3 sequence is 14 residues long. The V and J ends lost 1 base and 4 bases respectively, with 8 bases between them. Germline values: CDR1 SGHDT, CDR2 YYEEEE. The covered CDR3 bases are TGTGCCAGCAGCTTGACAGGGATCACCGGGGAG. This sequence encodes CASSLTGITGE. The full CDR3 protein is CASSLTGITGELFF. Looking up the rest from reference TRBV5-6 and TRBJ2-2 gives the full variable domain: DAGVTQSPTHLIKTRGQQVTLRCSPKSGHDTVSWYQQALGQGPQFIFQYYEEEERQRGNFPDRFSGHQFPNYSSELNVNALLLGDSALYLCASSLTGITGELFFGEGSRLTVL.

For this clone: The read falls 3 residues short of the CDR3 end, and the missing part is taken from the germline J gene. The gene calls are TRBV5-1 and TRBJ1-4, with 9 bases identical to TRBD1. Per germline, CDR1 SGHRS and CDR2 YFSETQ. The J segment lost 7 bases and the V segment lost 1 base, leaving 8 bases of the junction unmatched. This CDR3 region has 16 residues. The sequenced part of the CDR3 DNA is TGCGCCAGCAGCTTGATGGACAGGGGAGCAGGTGAAAAA. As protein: CASSLMDRGAGEK. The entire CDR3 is CASSLMDRGAGEKLFF.

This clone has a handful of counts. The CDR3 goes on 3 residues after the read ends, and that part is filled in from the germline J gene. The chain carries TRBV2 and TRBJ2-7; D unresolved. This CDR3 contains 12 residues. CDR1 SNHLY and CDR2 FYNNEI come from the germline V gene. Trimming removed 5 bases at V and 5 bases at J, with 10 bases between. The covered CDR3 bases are TGTGCCAGCAGTAAGACTCTGGACGAG. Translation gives CASSKTLDE. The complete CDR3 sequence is CASSKTLDEQYF.

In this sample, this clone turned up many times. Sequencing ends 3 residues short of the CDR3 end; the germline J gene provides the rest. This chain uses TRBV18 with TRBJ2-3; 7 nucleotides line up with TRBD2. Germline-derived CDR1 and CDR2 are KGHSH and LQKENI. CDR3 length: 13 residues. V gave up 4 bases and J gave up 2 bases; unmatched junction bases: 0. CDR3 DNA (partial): TGTGCCAGCTCACGGGACTACACAGATACG. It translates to CASSRDYTDT. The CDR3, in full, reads CASSRDYTDTQYF. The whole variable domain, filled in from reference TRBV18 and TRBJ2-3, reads NAGVMQNPRHLVRRRGQEARLRCSPMKGHSHVYWYRQLPEEGLKFMVYLQKENIIDESGMPKERFSAEFPKEGPSILRIQQVVRGDSAAYFCASSRDYTDTQYFGPGTRLTVL.

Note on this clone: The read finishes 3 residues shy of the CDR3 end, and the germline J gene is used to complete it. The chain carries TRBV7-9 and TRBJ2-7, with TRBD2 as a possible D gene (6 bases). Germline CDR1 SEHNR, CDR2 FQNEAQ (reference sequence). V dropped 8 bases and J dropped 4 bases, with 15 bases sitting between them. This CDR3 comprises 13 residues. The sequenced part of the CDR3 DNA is TGTGCCAGCGCGGTCGGACTATATTACGAG. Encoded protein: CASAVGLYYE. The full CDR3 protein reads CASAVGLYYEQYF.

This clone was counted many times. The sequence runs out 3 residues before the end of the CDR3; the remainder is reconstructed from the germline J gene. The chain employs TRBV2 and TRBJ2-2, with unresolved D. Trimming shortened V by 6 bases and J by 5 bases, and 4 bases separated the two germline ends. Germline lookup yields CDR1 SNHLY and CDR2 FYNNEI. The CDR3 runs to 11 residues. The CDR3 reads CASSGTGELFF. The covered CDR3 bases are TGTGCCAGCAGCGGGACCGGGGAG.